This entry concerns a single T cell receptor (beta chain). Its antigen is undetermined. It was one heparinised blood draw, averaging about 110 mL, that each donor gave. Germline trimming cut 6 bases from V and 4 bases from J; bases unmatched to any gene: 11. This CDR3 spans 15 amino acids. Germline V gene data show CDR1 as MDHEN and CDR2 as SYDVKM. TCRB transcripts that were expressed got sequenced, as all of the isolated RNA had been reverse transcribed. Produced via immunoSEQ multiplex PCR; TCRdb's table is partial and in-frame only. The data show 95,000 to 110,000 clones, with 25% to 35% seen just once and 0.5% to 0.55% held by the top ten. This sample was taken from a study of beta chain features in type 1 diabetes. Study-level results: TCRB CDR3s from Type 1 diabetes patients were moderately but significantly shorter in all four CD4+ subsets.

The V gene is TRBV28, the J gene TRBJ2-7; 8 positions agree with TRBD1. The sequence was obtained from a woman under 30 with type 1 diabetes. Sequences were obtained from central memory CD4+ T cells from blood. The CDR3 bases are TGTGCCAGCAGCCCTCGGACAGGGAGAATGTACGAGCAGTACTTC. This sequence encodes CASSPRTGRMYEQYF. The full variable domain, with the rest looked up from reference TRBV28 and TRBJ2-7, is DVKVTQSSRYLVKRTGEKVFLECVQDMDHENMFWYRQDPGLGLRLIYFSYDVKMKEKGDIPEGYSVSREKKERFSLILESASTNQTSMYLCASSPRTGRMYEQYFGPGTRLTVT.